The rows below give T cell receptor beta chains drawn from one sample of a study of T cells in Graves' hyperthyroidism and ophthalmopathy. TCRdb passed the multiplex PCR reads through MiXCR, listing each CDR3 protein once. Of 600,000 or so distinct CDR3 sequences in the sample, 15% to 20% were seen once. Sequenced: blood. These receptors were collected from a woman under 40 with Graves' hyperthyroidism. CDR3s include the opening cysteine and the closing phenylalanine or tryptophan.

TRBJ2-7	TRBV5-5	CASSGWDRACEQYF
TRBJ2-1	TRBV11-3	CASSLGGRARLSLSYNEQFF
TRBJ1-1	TRBV29-1	CSVGPGNTEAFF
TRBJ2-7	TRBV5-1	CASSLAGRAGEQYF
TRBJ2-5	TRBV11-3	CASSRGAASETQYF
TRBJ2-7	TRBV28	CASSFGRRSYEQYF
TRBJ1-1	TRBV24-1	CATSDPGTEAFF
TRBJ2-1	TRBV27	CASSFMGGFHNEQFF
TRBJ1-1	TRBV2	CASSLPRGREAFF
TRBJ1-1	TRBV10-2	CASSESRGGLSEAFF
TRBJ1-2	TRBV19	CASSPGFGYTF
TRBJ2-1	TRBV20-1	CSASISYNEQFF
TRBJ2-1	TRBV13	CASSLPPGRDNEQFF
TRBJ1-1	TRBV2	CASREDGGKTEAFF
TRBJ1-3	TRBV12-3/TRBV12-4	CASSFHGEGNTIYF
TRBJ2-7	TRBV20-1	CSATWDSRPTSEQYF
TRBJ2-5	TRBV29-1	CSVEVAGEPLETQYF
TRBJ2-1	TRBV6-1	CASTNGRAESNEQFF
TRBJ2-3	TRBV9	CASSAPVPSTDTQYF
TRBJ2-4	TRBV5-6	CASSLGAAGDLQDIQYF
TRBJ2-7	TRBV7-9	CASSPRTGRPYEQYF
TRBJ1-5	TRBV19	CASTDGGQPQHF
TRBJ1-1	TRBV7-9	CASSFLSQSTGTEAFF
TRBJ1-4	TRBV15	CATSRGMIGGLYEKLFF
TRBJ2-1	TRBV7-9	CASSFPGRARAYNEQFF
TRBJ1-1	TRBV28	CASAEGPLGAFF
TRBJ2-1	TRBV3-1	CASSQDSEASGRKSYNEQFF
TRBJ2-5	TRBV10-3	CATRGQSEETQYF
TRBJ1-2	TRBV19	CASSMGYGYTF
TRBJ2-1	TRBV28	CASGSQGGEFTYNEQFF
TRBJ1-3	TRBV6-1	CASYEGNTIYF
TRBJ1-5	TRBV9	CASSVGGGPNQPQHF
TRBJ1-4	TRBV20-1	CSARPYTGDEKLFF
TRBJ1-3	TRBV19	CASNMGRPSSGNTIYF
TRBJ2-7	TRBV24-1	CATSDRTGGGLYEQYF
TRBJ2-5	TRBV28	CASSEGPRETQYF
TRBJ2-2	TRBV6-2/TRBV6-3	CASSYDAWELFF
TRBJ2-3	TRBV7-9	CASSPTPTGTRGDTQYF
TRBJ1-6	TRBV7-9	CASSHLDGTNSPLHF
TRBJ1-3	TRBV3-1	CASSQDPGSGNTIYF
TRBJ1-4	TRBV5-1	CASTPAPGGEKLFF